The entry below describes one T cell receptor beta chain. The antigen remains undetermined. This CDR3 is 13 amino acids long. CDR1 is LNHNV and CDR2 is YYDKDF in the germline V gene (reference sequence). Trimming took off 3 bases at V and 5 bases at J, with 10 bases between the two ends. These data are taken from a study of cytomegalovirus exposure and HLA in healthy donors. Points from the study as a whole: A later look showed TCR association rates differing by HLA locus, highest for DRB1 and lowest for HLA-C. Per a later analysis, HLA-associated TCR beta chains showed more clonal expansion than other, equally common TCR beta chains.

PCR employed 60 Vbeta and 13 Jbeta primers. Only in-frame clones appear in the TCRdb table, and some are missing; sequencing was by immunoSEQ multiplex PCR. The sample has 200,000 to 250,000 clones; 82% are singletons. The sequence came from a woman in her thirties or forties in good health and CMV-seropositive. V and J are TRBV15 and TRBJ1-2, with TRBD1 as a possible D gene (5 bases). Sequencing input: PBMCs. CDR3 in amino acids: CATSRETAYGYTF. The CDR3 coding sequence is TGTGCCACCAGCAGGGAGACAGCTTATGGCTACACCTTC.